This TCR beta chain derives from a study of CD8 T cells in Susac syndrome. Random hexamers were used to reverse transcribe about 0.5 to 1 ug of RNA. By means of immunoSEQ multiplex PCR, TCR beta CDR3 spanning 54 Vbeta and 13 Jbeta underwent amplification. TCRdb re-called the immunoSEQ multiplex PCR reads through MiXCR, storing one row per CDR3 protein. In the table there are about 300,000 distinct CDR3 sequences, around 89% of which are singletons. Sequencing of TCR beta was carried out in blood CD8+ and CD4+ T cells. Relapsing-remitting disease, either stable or active, was present in the treatment-naive patients who were the multiple sclerosis controls. Bulk CD8+ and CD4+ cells came from magnetic negative isolation; CD8+ TEMRA by FACS. The source material was CD8+ T cells from PBMCs. The clonotype comes from a human donor with multiple sclerosis.

The CDR3 nucleotides read TGTGCCAGCAGCCCGACCGGGGGTCCGTTATACAATGAGCAGTTCTTC. It translates to CASSPTGGPLYNEQFF. This chain joins TRBV5-4 and TRBJ2-1; perhaps TRBD2 as D (6 bases). Trimming removed 4 bases from V and 4 bases from J, with 18 bases in between. The CDR3 contains 16 residues. Germline V lookup: CDR1 SGHNT, CDR2 YYREEE (reference sequence).